This T cell receptor beta chain was identified during a study of blood T cell repertoires in COVID-19 (dated by TCRdb to about 2020). Turning to the overall study: The collaborator samples originated in the United States, Italy and Spain and spanned the acute and convalescent phases of COVID-19. The prospective study material was composed of cDNA or gDNA derived from T cells, B-cell-depleted T cells, or PBMCs. The dataset comprised deeply sampled blood TCRbeta repertoires from subjects exposed to, actively infected with, or recovered from COVID-19. The repertoires were made available in a free public database intended to serve as a resource for research on the immune response to SARS-CoV-2. The samples were drawn from two sources: the first 160 participants of the ongoing ImmuneRACE study, and 950 to 1,500 subjects contributed by 6 global collaborators. Sample metadata almost always included a de-identified subject ID, COVID-19 status, age in years and sex. Where HLA class I and class II types were available, the types were taken from metadata supplied by the sample provider, not from assay-based typing.

What the authors observed across the whole study: The quantity of clinical and demographic metadata differed by source and by participant and was supplied without curation.

The germline V gene (reference sequence) provides CDR1 SGHNT and CDR2 YYREEE. From the cysteine up to the phenylalanine, the CDR3 has a length of 15 residues. Only the CDR3 DNA stays, 45 bases, in frame from base 1. Trimming costs V 0 bases and J 4 bases, and their ends lie 11 bases apart. The immunoSEQ Assay, a bias-controlled multiplex PCR, was used to amplify TCRbeta CDR3 regions from genomic DNA. Under the source paper's analysis protocol: The number of nucleated cells in each sample was estimated by amplification of reference gene primers within the assay. To quantify the absolute abundance of each unique TCRbeta CDR3 rearrangement, sequence reads were collapsed and filtered. Productive Simpson clonality was computed per sample as the square root of Simpson's diversity index over productive rearrangements. The table comes from immuneACCESS by way of TCRdb, which keeps in-frame sequences with V and J called. Part of the clones is missing from these tables; in studies checked, under half for an unresolved V gene and the rest for unknown reasons. That table supplies the V and J calls and clone size; D and trimming were determined from the DNA. Present in this sample are about 150,000 clones, around 80% of which were seen just once. Roughly 0.56% of the sample comes from the top ten.

The collaborating institutions used their own protocols to collect whole blood in K2EDTA tubes. For TCRbeta analysis, collaborators shipped samples as frozen whole blood, isolated PBMCs, or DNA extracted from either of those sample types. In the case of this clone: No cognate antigen has been identified for it. Base qualities are not at hand, and no much larger clone is one base apart.

The specimen sequenced was peripheral blood. The chain uses TRBV5-4 and TRBJ1-3; TRBD1 is perhaps the D gene, given 5 matching bases. The source of this sequence is a man aged 60-69 years with acute or convalescent COVID-19. The sequence in DNA is TGTGCCAGCAGCTTGGAACAGGCCCGGGGAAACACCATATATTTT. The resulting protein is CASSLEQARGNTIYF.